Described below is a single T cell receptor (beta chain) sequence and its context. Per germline, CDR1 SGHNT and CDR2 YENEEA. The V end was cut by 5 bases, the J end by 9 bases, with 14 bases between. This CDR3 has 13 amino acids. The sample originates from a study of cytotoxic CD8 clonotypes in ibrutinib-treated CLL. Measured with immunoSEQ multiplex PCR; TCRdb has only the in-frame clones, and not every one. This table has some 25,000 clones, under 85% appearing once. This sequence was found in a human donor with chronic lymphocytic leukemia. Specimen: PBMCs, collected before ibrutinib treatment. The gene calls are TRBV11-3 and TRBJ2-1; D remains ambiguous. The CDR3 spells CASSATLEPEQFF. CDR3 nucleotide sequence: TGTGCCAGCAGCGCAACACTGGAACCTGAGCAGTTCTTC.